Reported below is one T cell receptor beta chain. Antigen: not known. This record comes from a study of T cells expressing NK-cell markers. Overall study: In the group of eight sequenced donors, seven were HCMV-seropositive and one was seronegative. Study observations and caveats: Among CD8+ T cells from five or six donors, dominant NKG2C+ clonotypes accounted for about 1.0-7.0%.

In germline, CDR1 is SGHRS, CDR2 YFSETQ. This CDR3 contains 13 residues. TCRdb derives one entry per CDR3 protein from the 5' RACE reads, leaving out DNA. The data show about 260,000 distinct CDR3 sequences, and the top ten clones hold 0.39%. The specimen sequenced was blood T cells: a sorted CD56 or NKG2C T cell subset, CD4+ or CD8+ T cells, or bulk PBMC T cells (not recorded which). The chain employs TRBV5-1 and TRBJ1-6. This sequence originates from a man aged 18 to 29 in good health. CDR3 in amino acids: CASSWGDNSPLHF. Supplemented by reference TRBV5-1 and TRBJ1-6, the full variable domain reads KAGVTQTPRYLIKTRGQQVTLSCSPISGHRSVSWYQQTPGQGLQFLFEYFSETQRNKGNFPGRFSGRQFSNSRSEMNVSTLELGDSALYLCASSWGDNSPLHFGNGTRLTVT.